This T cell receptor beta chain was observed in a study of cytomegalovirus exposure and HLA in healthy donors. The CDR3 totals 14 residues. CDR1 and CDR2 from the germline V gene are SGHRS and YFSETQ. Regarding this clone: At one boundary the junction diverges from the germline segment, which might be a read error.

PCR amplification relied on 60 Vbeta primers (plus 13 Jbeta primers). The table came from immunoSEQ multiplex PCR; TCRdb's copy has only in-frame clones and leaves some out. The sample contains 160,000 or so clones, 84% of which appear only once. The receptor's source is a man between 18 and 29 years old in good health and CMV-seronegative. What was sequenced was PBMCs. This chain uses TRBV5-1 with TRBJ2-7; perhaps TRBD2 as D (7 bases). CDR3 sequence (DNA): TGTGCCAGCAGGTCCAGGGGACTATCCTACGAGCAGTACTTC. Translated: CASRSRGLSYEQYF. The variable domain in full, completed from reference TRBV5-1 and TRBJ2-7, reads KAGVTQTPRYLIKTRGQQVTLSCSPISGHRSVSWYQQTPGQGLQFLFEYFSETQRNKGNFPGRFSGRQFSNSRSEMNVSTLELGDSALYLCASRSRGLSYEQYFGPGTRLTVT.